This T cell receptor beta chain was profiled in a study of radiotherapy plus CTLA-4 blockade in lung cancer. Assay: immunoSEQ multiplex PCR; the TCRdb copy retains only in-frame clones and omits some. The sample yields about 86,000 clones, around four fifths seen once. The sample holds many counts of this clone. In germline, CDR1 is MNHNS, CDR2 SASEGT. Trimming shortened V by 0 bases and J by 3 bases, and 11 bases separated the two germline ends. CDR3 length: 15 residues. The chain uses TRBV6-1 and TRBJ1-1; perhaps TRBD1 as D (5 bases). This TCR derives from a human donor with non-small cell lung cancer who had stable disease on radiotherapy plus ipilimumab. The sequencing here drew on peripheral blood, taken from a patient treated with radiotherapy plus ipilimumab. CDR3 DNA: TGTGCCAGCAGTGAAGCGCTGGAGGGGTACACTGAAGCTTTCTTT. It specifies CASSEALEGYTEAFF.